This T cell receptor (beta chain) is from a study of blood T cell repertoires in COVID-19. The germline V gene encodes CDR1 SQVTM and CDR2 ANQGSEA. Trimming took 6 bases from V and 7 from J; bases not matched to a gene: 5. The CDR3 length is 12 residues. Measured with immunoSEQ multiplex PCR; TCRdb has only the in-frame clones, and not every one. The sample includes about 350,000 clones, roughly 90% seen only once; the top ten take around 3%. This clone was counted once. The study drew participants aged about 18 to 89 years from fewer than 30 US areas. Sequenced input: PBMCs or T cells enriched from blood (not recorded which). The TCR was taken from a woman under 40 who had recovered from COVID-19. V gene TRBV29-1 combines with J gene TRBJ1-2; TRBD1 matches 10 bases. The CDR3 region has the DNA TGCAGCGTGGGGGGGACAGGGGTTGGCTACACCTTC. Residues: CSVGGTGVGYTF.